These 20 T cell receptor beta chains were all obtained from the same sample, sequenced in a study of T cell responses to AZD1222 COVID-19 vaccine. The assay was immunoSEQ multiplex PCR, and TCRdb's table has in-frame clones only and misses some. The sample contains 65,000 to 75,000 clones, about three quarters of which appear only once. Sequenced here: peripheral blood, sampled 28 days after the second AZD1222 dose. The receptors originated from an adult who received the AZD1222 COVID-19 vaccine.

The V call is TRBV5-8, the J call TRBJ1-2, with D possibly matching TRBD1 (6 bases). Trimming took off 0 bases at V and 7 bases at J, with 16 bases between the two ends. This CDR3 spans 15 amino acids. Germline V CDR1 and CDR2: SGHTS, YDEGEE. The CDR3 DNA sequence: TGTGCCAGCAGCTTGGCTCTGACAGGATCGGGTGGCTACACCTTC. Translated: CASSLALTGSGGYTF.

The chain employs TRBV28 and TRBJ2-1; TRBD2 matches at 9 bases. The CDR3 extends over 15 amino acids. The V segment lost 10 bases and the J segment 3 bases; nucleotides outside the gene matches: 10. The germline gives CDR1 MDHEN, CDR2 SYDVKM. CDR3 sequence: CATLSSGGHYNEQFF. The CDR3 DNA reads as TGTGCCACCCTGAGTAGCGGGGGCCACTACAATGAGCAGTTCTTC.

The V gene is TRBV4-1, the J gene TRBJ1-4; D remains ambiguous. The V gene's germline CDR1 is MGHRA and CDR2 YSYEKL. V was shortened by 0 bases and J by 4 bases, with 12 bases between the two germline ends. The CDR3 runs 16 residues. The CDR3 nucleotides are TGCGCCAGCAGCCAAGATCTGGGATTGGGTAATGAAAAACTGTTTTTT. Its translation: CASSQDLGLGNEKLFF.

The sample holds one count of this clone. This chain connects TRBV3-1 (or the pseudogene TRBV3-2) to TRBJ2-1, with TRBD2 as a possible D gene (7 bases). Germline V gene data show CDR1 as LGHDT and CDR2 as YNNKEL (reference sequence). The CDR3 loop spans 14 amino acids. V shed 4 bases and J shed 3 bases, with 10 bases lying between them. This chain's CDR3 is CASSRGGLYNEQFF. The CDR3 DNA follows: TGTGCCAGCAGCCGGGGGGGCCTCTACAATGAGCAGTTCTTC.

CDR3 residues: CASRALSNTEAFF. The CDR3 nucleotides read TGCGCCAGCAGAGCCTTATCGAACACTGAAGCTTTCTTT. The chain couples TRBV5-1 to TRBJ1-1; D unclear. CDR1 is SGHRS and CDR2 is YFSETQ in the germline V gene. CDR3 length equals 13 residues. The V and J ends lost 5 bases and 1 base respectively, with 9 bases between them.

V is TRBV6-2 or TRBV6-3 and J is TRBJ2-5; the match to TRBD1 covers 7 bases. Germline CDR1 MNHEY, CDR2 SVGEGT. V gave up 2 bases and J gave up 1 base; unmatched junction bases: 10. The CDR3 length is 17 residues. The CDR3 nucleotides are TGTGCCAGCAGTTACGGTTTGGGGTGGGACAGCCAAGAGACCCAGTACTTC. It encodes CASSYGLGWDSQETQYF.

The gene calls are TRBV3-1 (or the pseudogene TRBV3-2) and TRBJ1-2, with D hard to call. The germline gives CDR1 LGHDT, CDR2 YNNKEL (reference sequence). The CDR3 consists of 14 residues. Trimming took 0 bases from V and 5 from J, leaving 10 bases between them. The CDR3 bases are TGTGCCAGCAGCCAAGATCTTCGAGGGTATGGCTACACCTTC. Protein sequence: CASSQDLRGYGYTF.

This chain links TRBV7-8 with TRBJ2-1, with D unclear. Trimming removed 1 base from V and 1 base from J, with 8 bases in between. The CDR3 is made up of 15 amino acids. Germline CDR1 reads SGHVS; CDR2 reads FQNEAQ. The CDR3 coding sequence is TGTGCCAGCAGCTTAGAACGGGTATCCTACAATGAGCAGTTCTTC. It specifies CASSLERVSYNEQFF. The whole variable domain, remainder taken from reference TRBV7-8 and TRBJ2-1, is GAGVSQSPRYKVAKRGQDVALRCDPISGHVSLFWYQQALGQGPEFLTYFQNEAQLDKSGLPSDRFFAERPEGSVSTLKIQRTQQEDSAVYLCASSLERVSYNEQFFGPGTRLTVL.

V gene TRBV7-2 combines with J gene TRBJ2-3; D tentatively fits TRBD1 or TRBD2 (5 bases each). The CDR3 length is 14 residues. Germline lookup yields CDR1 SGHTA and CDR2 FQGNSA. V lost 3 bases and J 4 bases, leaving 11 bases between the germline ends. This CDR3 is CASSFRGPPDTQYF. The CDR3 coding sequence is TGTGCCAGCAGCTTCCGGGGCCCCCCAGATACGCAGTATTTT.

CDR3 protein: CASSLLDEQYF. CDR3 coding DNA: TGTGCCAGCAGTTTACTCGACGAGCAGTACTTC. The genes are TRBV28 and TRBJ2-7; D not resolved. Germline assignment: CDR1 MDHEN and CDR2 SYDVKM. V shed 2 bases and J shed 5 bases, with 4 bases lying between them. The CDR3 covers 11 residues.

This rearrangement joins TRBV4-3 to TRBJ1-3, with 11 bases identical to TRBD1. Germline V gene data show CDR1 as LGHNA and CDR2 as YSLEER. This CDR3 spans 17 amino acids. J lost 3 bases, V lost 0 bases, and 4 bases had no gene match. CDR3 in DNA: TGCGCCAGCAGCCAAGATCGGACAGGGGGCGGTGGAAACACCATATATTTT. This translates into CASSQDRTGGGGNTIYF.

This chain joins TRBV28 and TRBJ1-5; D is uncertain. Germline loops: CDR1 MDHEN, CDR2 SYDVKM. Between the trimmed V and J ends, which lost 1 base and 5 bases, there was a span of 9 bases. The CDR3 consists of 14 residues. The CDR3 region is CASSLLGGHQPQHF. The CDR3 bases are TGTGCCAGCAGTTTATTAGGCGGGCATCAGCCCCAGCATTTT.

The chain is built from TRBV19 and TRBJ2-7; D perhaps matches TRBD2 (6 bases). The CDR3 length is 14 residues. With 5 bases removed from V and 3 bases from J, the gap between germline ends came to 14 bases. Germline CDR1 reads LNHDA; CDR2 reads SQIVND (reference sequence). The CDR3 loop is CASSAGWGDYEQYF. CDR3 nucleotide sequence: TGTGCCAGTAGTGCCGGCTGGGGGGACTACGAGCAGTACTTC.

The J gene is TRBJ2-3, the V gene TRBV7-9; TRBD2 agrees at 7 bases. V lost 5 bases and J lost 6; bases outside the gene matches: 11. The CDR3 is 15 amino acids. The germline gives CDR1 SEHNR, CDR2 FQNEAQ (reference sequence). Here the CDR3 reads CASSRAGLGRDTQYF. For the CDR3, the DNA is TGTGCCAGCAGCCGAGCGGGATTGGGCCGGGATACGCAGTATTTT.

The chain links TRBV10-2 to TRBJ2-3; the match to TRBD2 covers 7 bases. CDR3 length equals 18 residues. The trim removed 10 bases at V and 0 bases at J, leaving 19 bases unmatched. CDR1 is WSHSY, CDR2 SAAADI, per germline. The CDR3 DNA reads TGCGCCACCGTCGGGAGCGGGGTCTCTCACTCTAGCACAGATACGCAGTATTTT. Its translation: CATVGSGVSHSSTDTQYF.

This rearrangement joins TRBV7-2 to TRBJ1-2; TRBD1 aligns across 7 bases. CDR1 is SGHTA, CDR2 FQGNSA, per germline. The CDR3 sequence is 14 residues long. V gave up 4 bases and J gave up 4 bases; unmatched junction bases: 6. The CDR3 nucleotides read TGTGCCAGCAGCTATGGACAGGCCTTCTATGGCTACACCTTC. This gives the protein CASSYGQAFYGYTF.

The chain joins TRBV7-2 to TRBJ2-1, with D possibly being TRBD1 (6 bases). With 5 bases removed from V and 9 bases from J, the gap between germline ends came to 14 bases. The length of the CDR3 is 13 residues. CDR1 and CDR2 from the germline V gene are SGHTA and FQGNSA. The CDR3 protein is CASSRQVLGEQFF. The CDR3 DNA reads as TGTGCCAGCAGCCGACAGGTTTTAGGTGAGCAGTTCTTC.

CDR3 sequence: CASSEATGQSNQPQHF. The CDR3 bases are TGTGCCAGCAGTGAAGCAACGGGACAGAGCAATCAGCCCCAGCATTTT. V gene TRBV6-1 combines with J gene TRBJ1-5; 7 bases agree with TRBD1. The CDR3 consists of 16 residues. Trimming cost V 0 bases and J 1 base; bases outside gene matches: 3. Germline V CDR1 and CDR2: MNHNS, SASEGT.

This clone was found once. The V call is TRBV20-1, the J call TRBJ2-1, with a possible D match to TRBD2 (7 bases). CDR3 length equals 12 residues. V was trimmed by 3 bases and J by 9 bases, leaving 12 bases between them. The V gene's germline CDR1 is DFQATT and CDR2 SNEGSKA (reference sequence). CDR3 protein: CSASTGGVEQFF. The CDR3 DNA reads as TGCAGTGCTAGTACGGGGGGCGTTGAGCAGTTCTTC.

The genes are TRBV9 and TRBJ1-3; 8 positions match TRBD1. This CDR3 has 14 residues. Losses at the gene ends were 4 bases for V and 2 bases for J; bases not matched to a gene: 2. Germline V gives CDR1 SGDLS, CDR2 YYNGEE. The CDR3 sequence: CASSQQGAGNTIYF. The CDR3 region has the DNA TGTGCCAGCAGCCAACAGGGGGCTGGAAACACCATATATTTT. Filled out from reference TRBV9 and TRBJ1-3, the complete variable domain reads DSGVTQTPKHLITATGQRVTLRCSPRSGDLSVYWYQQSLDQGLQFLIQYYNGEERAKGNILERFSAQQFPDLHSELNLSSLELGDSALYFCASSQQGAGNTIYFGEGSWLTVV.